Listed below are T cell receptor beta chains from one sample, sequenced in a study of vaccination and CD4 T cells after COVID-19. TCRdb re-analysed the PCR reads in MiXCR, keeping a single row per CDR3 protein. The table records over 7,500 distinct CDR3 sequences, under 40% of them present only once. These TCRs' antigens remain unknown. Sequencing was done on a sample of CD4+ T cells from blood, cultured in vitro. Receptor source: a human donor in good health. CDR3s include the opening cysteine and the closing phenylalanine or tryptophan. The order of the fields is clone size, J gene, D gene, V gene, CDR3 DNA, CDR3 protein. D genes are given only for firm matches. Clone size is stated in some rows and not others, as once, few, many or a class when expanded.

size: .; J: TRBJ2-5; D: .; V: TRBV30; DNA: TGTGCCTGGGCAGGGGTAAGCCAAGAGACCCAGTACTTC; CDR3: CAWAGVSQETQYF
size: .; J: TRBJ1-1; D: .; V: TRBV9; DNA: TGTGCCAGCAGCGTAGTGGGGGACACTGAAGCTTTCTTT; CDR3: CASSVVGDTEAFF
size: .; J: TRBJ2-3; D: .; V: TRBV7-9; DNA: TGTGCCAGCGGGGGTCGGAACACAGATACGCAGTATTTT; CDR3: CASGGRNTDTQYF
size: .; J: TRBJ1-6; D: .; V: TRBV6-2/TRBV6-3; DNA: TGTGCCAGCACAGGACAGTCAGTTTCACCCCTCCACTTT; CDR3: CASTGQSVSPLHF
size: .; J: TRBJ2-7; D: TRBD2; V: TRBV27; DNA: TGTGCCAGCGGGAGATGGGGGGGCTACGAGCAGTACTTC; CDR3: CASGRWGGYEQYF
size: few; J: TRBJ2-7; D: .; V: TRBV4-3; DNA: TGCGCCAGCAGCCGAGAGGGGGGGGGCCTTTCCTACGAGCAGTACTTC; CDR3: CASSREGGGLSYEQYF
size: .; J: TRBJ2-4; D: TRBD2; V: TRBV30; DNA: TGTGCCTGGAGTGTTGGGACTAGCGAAAACATTCAGTACTTC; CDR3: CAWSVGTSENIQYF
size: .; J: TRBJ1-2; D: .; V: TRBV27; DNA: TGTGCCAGCAGTTTGAGGTCAGGGTATGGCTACACCTTC; CDR3: CASSLRSGYGYTF
size: .; J: TRBJ2-3; D: .; V: TRBV28; DNA: TGTGCCAGCACCCATCCCCGTTCCAGCACAGATACGCAGTATTTT; CDR3: CASTHPRSSTDTQYF
size: .; J: TRBJ2-7; D: .; V: TRBV6-1; DNA: TGTGCCAGCATCCCAGGGGGGGGGTACGAGCAGTACTTC; CDR3: CASIPGGGYEQYF
size: .; J: TRBJ2-7; D: .; V: TRBV6-2/TRBV6-3; DNA: TGTGCCAGCAGTTACTCTAGGGTGGACCTGAGGCCGGAGCAGTACTTC; CDR3: CASSYSRVDLRPEQYF
size: .; J: TRBJ1-3; D: .; V: TRBV19; DNA: TGTGCCAGTGGGACCGTGAGAAACACCATATATTTT; CDR3: CASGTVRNTIYF
size: few; J: TRBJ1-2; D: TRBD1; V: TRBV28; DNA: TGTGCCAGCAGCCGACAGGGAGAAGCGGGCTACACCTTC; CDR3: CASSRQGEAGYTF
size: .; J: TRBJ2-5; D: .; V: TRBV6-2/TRBV6-3; DNA: TGTGCCAGCATCCAAATGCAGGGGTACCAAGAGACCCAGTACTTC; CDR3: CASIQMQGYQETQYF
size: once; J: TRBJ2-3; D: .; V: TRBV6-1; DNA: TGTGCCAGCAGTCACGGGGTAGCGAGAGGCACAGATACGCAGTATTTT; CDR3: CASSHGVARGTDTQYF
size: .; J: TRBJ1-2; D: .; V: TRBV12-3/TRBV12-4; DNA: TGTGCCAGCAGTTTGGGCCTGGGTCGCTATGGCTACACCTTC; CDR3: CASSLGLGRYGYTF
size: .; J: TRBJ2-3; D: .; V: TRBV7-6; DNA: TGTGCCAGCAGTATTGTAGCGGGCACAGATACGCAGTATTTT; CDR3: CASSIVAGTDTQYF
size: few; J: TRBJ2-7; D: .; V: TRBV27; DNA: TGTGCCAGCAGTCCTCTTCCCTTGGACCCGAGCTCCTACGAGCAGTACTTC; CDR3: CASSPLPLDPSSYEQYF
size: .; J: TRBJ1-1; D: .; V: TRBV6-5; DNA: TGTGCCAGCAGTTACTCGGAAGGGATCGGGCACACTGAAGCTTTCTTT; CDR3: CASSYSEGIGHTEAFF
size: .; J: TRBJ2-1; D: .; V: TRBV15; DNA: TGTGCCACCAGGGGGACCGGTGGCGGGATAGGTGAGCAGTTCTTC; CDR3: CATRGTGGGIGEQFF
size: .; J: TRBJ2-1; D: .; V: TRBV14; DNA: TGTGCCAGCAGCCAAAAGATCATACGACTAGGAAGTTGGAATGAGCAGTTCTTC; CDR3: CASSQKIIRLGSWNEQFF
size: .; J: TRBJ2-2; D: TRBD2; V: TRBV20-1; DNA: TGCAGTGCTAGACTGCTAGCGGGAGCTGGGGAGCTGTTTTTT; CDR3: CSARLLAGAGELFF
size: .; J: TRBJ2-5; D: .; V: TRBV7-2; DNA: TGCGCCAGCAGCCAAGACTCAGAAGAGACCCAGTACTTC; CDR3: CASSQDSEETQYF
size: .; J: TRBJ1-2; D: TRBD1; V: TRBV10-3; DNA: TGTGCCATCAGTGCCAGACAGGGATGGAATGGCTACACCTTC; CDR3: CAISARQGWNGYTF
size: .; J: TRBJ1-3; D: .; V: TRBV28; DNA: TGTGCCAGCAGTTTTAGGGGACTCGGAAACACCATATATTTT; CDR3: CASSFRGLGNTIYF
size: few; J: TRBJ2-5; D: TRBD2; V: TRBV6-2/TRBV6-3; DNA: TGTGCCAGCAGAGCGGGAGGGGGCGGGGAGACCCAGTACTTC; CDR3: CASRAGGGGETQYF
size: .; J: TRBJ2-2; D: .; V: TRBV7-2; DNA: TGTGCCAGCAGCTTCCCTTCCACCGGGGAGCTGTTTTTT; CDR3: CASSFPSTGELFF
size: .; J: TRBJ1-6; D: .; V: TRBV27; DNA: TGTGCCAGCAGTTTATACGGGGGCAGTAATTCACCCCTCCACTTT; CDR3: CASSLYGGSNSPLHF
size: few; J: TRBJ2-3; D: TRBD2; V: TRBV20-1; DNA: TGCAGCTGGGGGCCTAGCGGGAGTGTCACAGATACGCAGTATTTT; CDR3: CSWGPSGSVTDTQYF
size: .; J: TRBJ1-1; D: TRBD1; V: TRBV25-1; DNA: TGTGCCAGCAGTGCCACCAGGGGGGCCGGGACTGAAGCTTTCTTT; CDR3: CASSATRGAGTEAFF
size: .; J: TRBJ1-4; D: .; V: TRBV20-1; DNA: TGCAGTGCTAGTGGGGGGGATAGTAATGAAAAACTGTTTTTT; CDR3: CSASGGDSNEKLFF
size: few; J: TRBJ2-3; D: TRBD2; V: TRBV20-1; DNA: TGCAGTGCTAGAGGGGGGCCCGGGGTAGCGGGATTAGTAGATACGCAGTATTTT; CDR3: CSARGGPGVAGLVDTQYF
size: .; J: TRBJ2-1; D: .; V: TRBV24-1; DNA: TGTGCCACCAGAATGGGAGGGGGCAATGAGCAGTTCTTC; CDR3: CATRMGGGNEQFF
size: .; J: TRBJ2-1; D: TRBD2; V: TRBV28; DNA: TGTGCCAGCAGTTTCGGCGGGAGTCAATCCAATGAGCAGTTCTTC; CDR3: CASSFGGSQSNEQFF
size: .; J: TRBJ2-1; D: .; V: TRBV6-1; DNA: TGTGCCAGCAGTGAATATAGGTCTAGCGATTACAATGAGCAGTTCTTC; CDR3: CASSEYRSSDYNEQFF
size: few; J: TRBJ2-1; D: .; V: TRBV7-7; DNA: TGTGCTAGCAGCCCGAGGTTCGATTACAATGAGCAGTTCTTC; CDR3: CASSPRFDYNEQFF
size: .; J: TRBJ2-1; D: .; V: TRBV20-1; DNA: TGCAGTGCCGGGGTGTCGGGACAAGAGCTTCGAGAGCAGTTCTTC; CDR3: CSAGVSGQELREQFF
size: .; J: TRBJ2-3; D: TRBD2; V: TRBV20-1; DNA: TGCAGTGCTAGAGTCACTAGCGGGAGGGCCCCAGATACGCAGTATTTT; CDR3: CSARVTSGRAPDTQYF
size: few; J: TRBJ1-1; D: .; V: TRBV20-1; DNA: TGCAGTGCAACCCCCGGCGGGGGAGCTTTCTTT; CDR3: CSATPGGGAFF
size: .; J: TRBJ1-2; D: .; V: TRBV28; DNA: TGTGCCAGCAGTGTCCTCGGACCGGCCCGCGGAGATGAAGGCTACACCTTC; CDR3: CASSVLGPARGDEGYTF
size: .; J: TRBJ1-1; D: .; V: TRBV20-1; DNA: TGCAGTGCTAGTGCGGAGAACACTGAAGCTTTCTTT; CDR3: CSASAENTEAFF
size: .; J: TRBJ1-2; D: .; V: TRBV2; DNA: TGTGCCAGCGGCCTGATGGGGGGCGGCGGCTACACCTTC; CDR3: CASGLMGGGGYTF